The present T cell receptor (beta chain) was sequenced within a study of shared clonotypes between healthy human individuals. Germline CDR1 MNHEY, CDR2 SMNVEV (reference sequence). Trimming cost V 5 bases and J 7 bases; bases outside gene matches: 16. CDR3 length: 17 residues. Assay used: immunoSEQ multiplex PCR; TCRdb lists only in-frame clones, some missing. The sample has 2 million to 2.5 million clones; less than 95% are singletons. The naive CD8 subset, CD45RO-negative cells positively selected for CCR7, excluded terminally differentiated effector memory CD45RA+ cells. Study-wide results and caveats: Rarefaction exposed incomplete sorted-subset sequencing despite large depth.

As for this clone: Its antigen is currently unknown.

The gene calls are TRBV27 and TRBJ1-4, with 7 positions matching TRBD1. The TCR comes from a young man in good health. Source material: naive CD8+ T cells sorted from blood. The CDR3: CASSGSGTETGAEKLFF. The DNA for the CDR3 is TGTGCCAGCAGTGGAAGCGGGACAGAGACCGGGGCTGAAAAACTGTTTTTT.